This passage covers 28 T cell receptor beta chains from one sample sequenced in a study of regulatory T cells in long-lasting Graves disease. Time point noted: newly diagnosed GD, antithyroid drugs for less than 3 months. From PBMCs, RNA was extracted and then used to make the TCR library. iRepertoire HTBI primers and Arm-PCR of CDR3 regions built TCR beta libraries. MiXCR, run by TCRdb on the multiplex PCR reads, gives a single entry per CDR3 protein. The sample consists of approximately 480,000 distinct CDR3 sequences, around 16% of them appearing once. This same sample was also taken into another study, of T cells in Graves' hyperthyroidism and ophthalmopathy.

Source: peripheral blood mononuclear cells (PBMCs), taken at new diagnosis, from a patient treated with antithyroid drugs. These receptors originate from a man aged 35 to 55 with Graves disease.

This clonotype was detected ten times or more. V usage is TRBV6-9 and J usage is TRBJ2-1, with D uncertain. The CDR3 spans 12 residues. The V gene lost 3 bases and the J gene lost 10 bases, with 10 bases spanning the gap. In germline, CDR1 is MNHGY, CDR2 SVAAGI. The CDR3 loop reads CASSYLGQEQFF. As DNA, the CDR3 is TGTGCCAGCAGTTACCTTGGTCAGGAGCAGTTCTTC.

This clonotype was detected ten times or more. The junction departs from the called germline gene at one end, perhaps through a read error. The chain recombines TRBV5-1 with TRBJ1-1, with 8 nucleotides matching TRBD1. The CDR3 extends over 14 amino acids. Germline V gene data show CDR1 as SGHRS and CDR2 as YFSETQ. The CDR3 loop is CASSLGQGGTEAFF. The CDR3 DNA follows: TGTGCCAGCAGCTTAGGACAGGGTGGGACTGAAGCTTTCTTT.

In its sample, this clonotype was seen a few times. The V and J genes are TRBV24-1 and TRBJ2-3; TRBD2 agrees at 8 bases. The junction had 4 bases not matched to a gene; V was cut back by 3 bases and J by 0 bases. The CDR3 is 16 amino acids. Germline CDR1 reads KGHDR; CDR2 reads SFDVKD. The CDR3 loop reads CATSDRTSFSTDTQYF. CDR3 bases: TGTGCCACCAGTGATCGGACTAGCTTTAGCACAGATACGCAGTATTTT.

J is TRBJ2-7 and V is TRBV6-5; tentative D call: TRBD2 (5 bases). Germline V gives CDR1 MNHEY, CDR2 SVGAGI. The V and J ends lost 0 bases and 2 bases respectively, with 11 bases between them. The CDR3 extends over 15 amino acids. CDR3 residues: CASSYSSGGAYEQYF. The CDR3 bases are TGTGCCAGCAGTTACTCGTCAGGAGGTGCCTACGAGCAGTACTTC.

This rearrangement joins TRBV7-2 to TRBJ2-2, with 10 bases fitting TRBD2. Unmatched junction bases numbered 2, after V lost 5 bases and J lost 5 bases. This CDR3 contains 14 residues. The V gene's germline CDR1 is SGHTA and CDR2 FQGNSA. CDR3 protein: CASSLGLATGELFF. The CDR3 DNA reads TGTGCCAGCAGCCTGGGACTAGCGACCGGGGAGCTGTTTTTT. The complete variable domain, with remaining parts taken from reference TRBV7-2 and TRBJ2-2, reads GAGVSQSPSNKVTEKGKDVELRCDPISGHTALYWYRQSLGQGLEFLIYFQGNSAPDKSGLPSDRFSAERTGGSVSTLTIQRTQQEDSAVYLCASSLGLATGELFFGEGSRLTVL.

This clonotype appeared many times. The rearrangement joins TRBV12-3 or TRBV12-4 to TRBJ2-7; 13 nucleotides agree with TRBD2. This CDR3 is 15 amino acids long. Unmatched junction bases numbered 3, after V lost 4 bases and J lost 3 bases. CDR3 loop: CASSWTSGSIYEQYF. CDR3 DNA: TGTGCCAGCAGTTGGACTAGCGGGAGTATCTACGAGCAGTACTTC.

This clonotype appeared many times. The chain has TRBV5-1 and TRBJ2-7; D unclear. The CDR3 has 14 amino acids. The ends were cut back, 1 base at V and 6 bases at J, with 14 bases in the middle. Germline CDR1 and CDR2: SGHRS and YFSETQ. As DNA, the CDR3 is TGCGCCAGCAGCTTGACGGCGGTAGCTATCGAGCAGTACTTC. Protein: CASSLTAVAIEQYF.

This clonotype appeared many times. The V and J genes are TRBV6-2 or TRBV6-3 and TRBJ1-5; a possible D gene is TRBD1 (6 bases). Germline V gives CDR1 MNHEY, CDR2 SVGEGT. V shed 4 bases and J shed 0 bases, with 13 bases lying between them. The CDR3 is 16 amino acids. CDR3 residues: CASSSGQTPSNQPQHF. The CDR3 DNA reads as TGTGCCAGCAGTTCAGGACAGACTCCTAGCAATCAGCCCCAGCATTTT.

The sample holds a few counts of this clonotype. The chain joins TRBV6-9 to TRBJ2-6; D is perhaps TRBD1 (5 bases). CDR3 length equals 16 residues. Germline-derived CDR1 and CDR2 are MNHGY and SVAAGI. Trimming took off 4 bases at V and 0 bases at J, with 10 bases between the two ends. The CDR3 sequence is CASSLRQLSGANVLTF. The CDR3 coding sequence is TGTGCCAGCAGTTTAAGACAGCTCTCTGGGGCCAACGTCCTGACTTTC.

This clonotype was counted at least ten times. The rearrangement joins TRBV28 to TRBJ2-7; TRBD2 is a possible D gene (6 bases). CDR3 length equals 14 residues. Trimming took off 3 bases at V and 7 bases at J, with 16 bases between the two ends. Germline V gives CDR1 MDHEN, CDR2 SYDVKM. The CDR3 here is CASSFRGRRDEQYF. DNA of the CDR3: TGTGCCAGCAGTTTCCGAGGGAGGAGGGATGAGCAGTACTTC.

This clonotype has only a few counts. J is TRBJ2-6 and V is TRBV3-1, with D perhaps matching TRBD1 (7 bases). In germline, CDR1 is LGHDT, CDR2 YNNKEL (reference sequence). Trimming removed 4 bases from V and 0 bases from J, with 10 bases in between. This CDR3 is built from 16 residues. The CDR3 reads CASSRGTASGANVLTF. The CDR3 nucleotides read TGTGCCAGCAGCCGCGGGACAGCCTCTGGGGCCAACGTCCTGACTTTC.

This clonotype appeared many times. CDR3 sequence: CASTSRGTEAFF. DNA for the CDR3: TGTGCCAGCACCTCGCGGGGAACTGAAGCTTTCTTT. The chain links TRBV2 to TRBJ1-1; D unresolved. The CDR3 totals 12 residues. CDR1 and CDR2 from the germline V gene are SNHLY and FYNNEI. Trimming took 7 bases from V and 5 from J, leaving 11 bases between them. The full variable domain, completed using reference TRBV2 and TRBJ1-1, is EPEVTQTPSHQVTQMGQEVILRCVPISNHLYFYWYRQILGQKVEFLVSFYNNEISEKSEIFDDQFSVERPDGSNFTLKIRSTKLEDSAMYFCASTSRGTEAFFGQGTRLTVV.

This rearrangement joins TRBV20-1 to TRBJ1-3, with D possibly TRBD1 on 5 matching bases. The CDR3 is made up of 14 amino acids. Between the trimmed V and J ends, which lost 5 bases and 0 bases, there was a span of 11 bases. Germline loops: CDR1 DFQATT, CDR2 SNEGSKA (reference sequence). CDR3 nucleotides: TGCAGTGCTTCCGGGACTAACTCTGGAAACACCATATATTTT. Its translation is CSASGTNSGNTIYF.

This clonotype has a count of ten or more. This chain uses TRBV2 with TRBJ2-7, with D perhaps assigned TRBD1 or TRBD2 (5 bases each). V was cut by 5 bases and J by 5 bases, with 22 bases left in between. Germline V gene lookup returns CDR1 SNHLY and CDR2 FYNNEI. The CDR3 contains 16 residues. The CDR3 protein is CASSQIRTGTADEQYF. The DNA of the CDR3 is TGTGCCAGCAGTCAAATTCGGACCGGGACGGCGGACGAGCAGTACTTC.

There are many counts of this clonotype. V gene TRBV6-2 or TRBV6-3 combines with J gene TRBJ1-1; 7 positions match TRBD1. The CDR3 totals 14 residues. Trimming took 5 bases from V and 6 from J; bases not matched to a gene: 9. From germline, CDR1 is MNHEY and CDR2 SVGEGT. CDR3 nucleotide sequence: TGTGCCAGCAGTGACAGACAGGGCGCCGCTGAAGCTTTCTTT. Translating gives CASSDRQGAAEAFF.

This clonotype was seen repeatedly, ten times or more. CDR3 in amino acids: CASSLDPSRGTDTQYF. The DNA for the CDR3 is TGTGCCAGCAGCTTAGATCCGTCCAGGGGCACAGATACGCAGTATTTT. This chain uses TRBV11-2 with TRBJ2-3; D perhaps matches TRBD1 (5 bases). The V gene lost 0 bases and the J gene lost 1 base, with 11 bases spanning the gap. Germline V gene lookup returns CDR1 SGHAT and CDR2 FQNNGV. The CDR3 has 16 residues.

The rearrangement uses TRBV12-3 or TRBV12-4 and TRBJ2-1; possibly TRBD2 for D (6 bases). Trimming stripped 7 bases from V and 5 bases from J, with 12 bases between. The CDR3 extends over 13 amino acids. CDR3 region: CASNTGVNNEQFF. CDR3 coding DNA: TGTGCCAGCAATACGGGAGTGAACAATGAGCAGTTCTTC.

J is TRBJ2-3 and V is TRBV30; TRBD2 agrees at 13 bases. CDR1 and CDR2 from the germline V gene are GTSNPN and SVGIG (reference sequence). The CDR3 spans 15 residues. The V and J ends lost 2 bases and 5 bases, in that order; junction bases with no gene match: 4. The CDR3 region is CAWSQGLAGVDTQYF. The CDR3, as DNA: TGTGCCTGGAGTCAAGGACTAGCGGGAGTAGATACGCAGTATTTT.

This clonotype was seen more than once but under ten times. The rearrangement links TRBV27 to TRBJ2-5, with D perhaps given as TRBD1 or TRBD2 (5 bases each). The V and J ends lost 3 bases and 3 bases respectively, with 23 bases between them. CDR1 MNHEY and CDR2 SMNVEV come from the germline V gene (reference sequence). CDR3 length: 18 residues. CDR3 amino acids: CASSFSPKRGAGKETQYF. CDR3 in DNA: TGTGCCAGCAGTTTTTCCCCCAAACGAGGGGCAGGCAAAGAGACCCAGTACTTC.

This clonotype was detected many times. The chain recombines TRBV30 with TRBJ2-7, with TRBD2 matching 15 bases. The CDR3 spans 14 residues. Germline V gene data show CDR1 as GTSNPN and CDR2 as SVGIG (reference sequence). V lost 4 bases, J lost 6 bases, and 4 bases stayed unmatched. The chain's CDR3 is CAWNLGLAGGEQYF. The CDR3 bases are TGTGCCTGGAACCTGGGACTAGCGGGAGGCGAGCAGTACTTC.

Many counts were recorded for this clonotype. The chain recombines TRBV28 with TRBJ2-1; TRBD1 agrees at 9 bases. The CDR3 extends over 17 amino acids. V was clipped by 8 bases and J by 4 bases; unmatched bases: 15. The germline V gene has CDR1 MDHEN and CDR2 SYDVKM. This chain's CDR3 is CASPPASGTGNYNEQFF. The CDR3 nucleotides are TGTGCCAGCCCCCCCGCAAGCGGGACAGGGAATTACAATGAGCAGTTCTTC.

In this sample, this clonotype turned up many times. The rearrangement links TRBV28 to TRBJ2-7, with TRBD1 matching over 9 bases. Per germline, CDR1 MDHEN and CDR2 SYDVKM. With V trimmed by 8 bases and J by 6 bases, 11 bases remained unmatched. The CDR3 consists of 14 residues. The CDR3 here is CASLWNRGLGEQYF. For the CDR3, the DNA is TGTGCCAGCCTATGGAACAGGGGGCTAGGCGAGCAGTACTTC.

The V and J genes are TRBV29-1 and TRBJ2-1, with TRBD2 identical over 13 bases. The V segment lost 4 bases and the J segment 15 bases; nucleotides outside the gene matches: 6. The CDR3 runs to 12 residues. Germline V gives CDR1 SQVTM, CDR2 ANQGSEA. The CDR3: CSVARLAGGLFF. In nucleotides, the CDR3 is TGCAGCGTTGCTCGACTAGCGGGAGGTTTGTTCTTC.

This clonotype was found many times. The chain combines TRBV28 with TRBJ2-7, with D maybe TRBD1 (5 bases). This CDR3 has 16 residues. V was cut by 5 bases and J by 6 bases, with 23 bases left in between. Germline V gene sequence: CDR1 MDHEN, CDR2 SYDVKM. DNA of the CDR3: TGTGCCAGCAGTCCCGCCTCAGGGTTAGGGGCCTTCGAGCAGTACTTC. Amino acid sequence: CASSPASGLGAFEQYF. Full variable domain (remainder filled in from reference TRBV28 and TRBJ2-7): DVKVTQSSRYLVKRTGEKVFLECVQDMDHENMFWYRQDPGLGLRLIYFSYDVKMKEKGDIPEGYSVSREKKERFSLILESASTNQTSMYLCASSPASGLGAFEQYFGPGTRLTVT.

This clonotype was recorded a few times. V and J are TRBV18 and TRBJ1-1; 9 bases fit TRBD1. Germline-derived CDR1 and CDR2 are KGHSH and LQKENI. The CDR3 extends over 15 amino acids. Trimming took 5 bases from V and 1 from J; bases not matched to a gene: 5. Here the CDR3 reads CASSSSTGGNTEAFF. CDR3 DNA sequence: TGTGCCAGCTCATCTTCGACAGGGGGGAACACTGAAGCTTTCTTT.

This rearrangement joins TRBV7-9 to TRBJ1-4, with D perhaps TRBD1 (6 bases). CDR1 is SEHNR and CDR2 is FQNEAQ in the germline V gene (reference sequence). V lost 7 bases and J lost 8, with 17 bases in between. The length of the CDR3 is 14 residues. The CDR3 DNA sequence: TGTGCCAGCAACCGTGGGGGGGCCGAGGAAAAACTGTTTTTT. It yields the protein CASNRGGAEEKLFF.

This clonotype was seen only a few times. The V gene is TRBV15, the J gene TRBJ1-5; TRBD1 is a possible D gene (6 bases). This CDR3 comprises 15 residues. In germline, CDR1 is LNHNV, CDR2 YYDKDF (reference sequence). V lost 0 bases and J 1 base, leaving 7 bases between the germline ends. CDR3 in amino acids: CATSREGASNQPQHF. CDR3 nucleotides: TGTGCCACCAGCAGAGAGGGGGCGAGCAATCAGCCCCAGCATTTT.

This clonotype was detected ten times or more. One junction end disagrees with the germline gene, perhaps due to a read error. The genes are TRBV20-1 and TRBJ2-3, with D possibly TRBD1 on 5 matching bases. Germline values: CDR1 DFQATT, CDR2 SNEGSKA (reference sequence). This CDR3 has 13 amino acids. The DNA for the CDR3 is TGCAGTGCTAGGCTGAGTGAGACAGATACGCAGTACTTT. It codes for CSARLSETDTQYF.